The present T cell receptor (beta chain) was sequenced within a study of blood T cell repertoires in COVID-19. Study context: The United States, Italy and Spain supplied acute and convalescent COVID-19 samples. Sources were T cells, B-cell-depleted T cells, or PBMCs; the material itself was cDNA or gDNA.

CDR3 length: 14 amino acids. Germline CDR1 is SGHDN and CDR2 is FVKESK. V lost 4 bases to trimming and J lost 6 bases; unmatched junction nucleotides: 6. In the original processing: For nucleated cells, counts were estimated from reference gene primer amplification. Here immunoSEQ multiplex PCR was the method, and the copy in TCRdb shows in-frame clones only, minus some. V, J and clone size reflect that table, while D and trimming were determined from the DNA. Of 150,000 to 200,000 clones listed, more than 70% are singletons. The rearrangement joins TRBV14 to TRBJ2-7; the match to TRBD1 covers 10 bases. The TCR comes from a woman aged 25 to 39 with acute or convalescent COVID-19. What was sequenced was peripheral blood. The CDR3 region is CASSRETGGFEQYF. The DNA for the CDR3 is TGTGCCAGCAGCCGCGAGACAGGGGGCTTCGAGCAGTACTTC.